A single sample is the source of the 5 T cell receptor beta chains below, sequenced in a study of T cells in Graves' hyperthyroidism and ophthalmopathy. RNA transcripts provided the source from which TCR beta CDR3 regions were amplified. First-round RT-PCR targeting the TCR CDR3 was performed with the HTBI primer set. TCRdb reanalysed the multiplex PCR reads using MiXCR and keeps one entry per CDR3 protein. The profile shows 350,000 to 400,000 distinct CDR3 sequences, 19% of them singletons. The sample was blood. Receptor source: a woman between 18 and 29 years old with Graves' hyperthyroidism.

CDR3 bases: TGTGCCAGCAGTTCAGACAGGGGCCCTAATCAGCCCCAGCATTTT. It is translated as CASSSDRGPNQPQHF. This chain links TRBV6-5 with TRBJ1-5; 8 positions match TRBD1. Trimming cost V 4 bases and J 4 bases; bases outside gene matches: 6. Germline CDR1 and CDR2: MNHEY and SVGAGI. CDR3 length: 15 amino acids.

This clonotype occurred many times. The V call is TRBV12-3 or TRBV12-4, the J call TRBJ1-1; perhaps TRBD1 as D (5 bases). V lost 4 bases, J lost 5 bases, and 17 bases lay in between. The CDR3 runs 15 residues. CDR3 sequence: CASSSTGTLTTEAFF. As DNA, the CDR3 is TGTGCCAGCAGTTCGACCGGGACGCTTACAACTGAAGCTTTCTTT.

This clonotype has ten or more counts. CDR3 region: CASSEIDSTGRSNQPQHF. CDR3 DNA sequence: TGTGCCAGCAGCGAGATCGATAGTACTGGAAGGAGCAATCAGCCCCAGCATTTT. The chain has TRBV27 and TRBJ1-5; no clear D. The V end lost 6 bases, the J end lost 1 base, and 22 bases lay between the germline ends. Germline CDR1 is MNHEY and CDR2 is SMNVEV (reference sequence). The CDR3 totals 18 residues.

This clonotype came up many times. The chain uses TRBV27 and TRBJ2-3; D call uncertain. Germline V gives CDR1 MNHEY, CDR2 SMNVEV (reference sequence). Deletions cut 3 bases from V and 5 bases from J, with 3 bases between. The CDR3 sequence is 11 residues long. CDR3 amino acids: CASSFQDTQYF. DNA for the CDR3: TGTGCCAGCAGTTTCCAAGATACGCAGTATTTT.

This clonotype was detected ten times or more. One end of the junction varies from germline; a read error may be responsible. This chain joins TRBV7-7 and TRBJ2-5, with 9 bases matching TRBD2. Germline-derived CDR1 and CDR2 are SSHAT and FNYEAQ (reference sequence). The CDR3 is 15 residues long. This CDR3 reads CASSQAGGGEETQYF. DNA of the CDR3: TGTGCTAGCAGCCAAGCGGGGGGCGGTGAAGAGACCCAGTACTTC.